A single sample is the source of the 12 T cell receptor beta chains below, sequenced in a study of blood T cell repertoires in COVID-19. Assay used: immunoSEQ multiplex PCR; TCRdb lists only in-frame clones, some missing. Altogether under 250,000 clones are present, 86% being singletons, with the ten largest covering 5% to 7%. Sequences were obtained from peripheral blood. The receptors shown here come from a woman older than 75 with COVID-19, enrolled during active disease.

V usage is TRBV2 and J usage is TRBJ1-5; D uncertain. With 2 bases removed from V and 0 bases from J, the gap between germline ends came to 11 bases. CDR1 SNHLY and CDR2 FYNNEI come from the germline V gene. This CDR3 contains 16 residues. In DNA, the CDR3 is TGTGCCAGCAGTGAATATACTTTTGATAGCAATCAGCCCCAGCATTTT. This encodes CASSEYTFDSNQPQHF.

The chain uses TRBV29-1 and TRBJ2-7; tentative D call: TRBD2 (6 bases). Germline-derived CDR1 and CDR2 are SQVTM and ANQGSEA. V was shortened by 4 bases and J by 8 bases, with 15 bases between the two germline ends. This CDR3 is 12 amino acids long. CDR3 in DNA: TGCAGCGTTGCGCAGACGGGAGACCAGCAGTACTTC. The encoded protein is CSVAQTGDQQYF.

J is TRBJ2-7 and V is TRBV7-3, with 10 bases identical to TRBD2. The CDR3 totals 14 residues. Germline trimming cut 5 bases from V and 5 bases from J; bases unmatched to any gene: 6. Germline values: CDR1 SGHTA, CDR2 FQGTGA. The CDR3 DNA is TGTGCCAGCAGCGCAAGCGGGGGGGCCAACGAGCAGTACTTC. Translated, it gives CASSASGGANEQYF.

The chain's CDR3 is CASNQPQGRDYGYTF. DNA of the CDR3: TGTGCCAGCAACCAACCGCAGGGAAGGGACTATGGCTACACCTTC. V usage is TRBV6-5 and J usage is TRBJ1-2; perhaps TRBD1 as D (5 bases). V gave up 7 bases and J gave up 3 bases, with 18 bases separating them. Germline V gene data show CDR1 as MNHEY and CDR2 as SVGAGI. CDR3 size: 15 residues.

This chain connects TRBV4-2 to TRBJ2-3; no clear D. The CDR3 is 16 residues long. The germline V gene has CDR1 LGHNA and CDR2 YNFKEQ. V lost 3 bases and J 5 bases, leaving 18 bases between the germline ends. Here the CDR3 reads CASSHEYRQVRDTQYF. In DNA form, the CDR3 reads TGTGCCAGCAGCCACGAATATAGGCAGGTGAGAGATACGCAGTATTTT.

This chain uses TRBV6-4 with TRBJ2-4; weak D call: TRBD1 (5 bases). Looked up from germline, CDR1 is MRHNA and CDR2 is SNTAGT. Trimming shortened V by 6 bases and J by 3 bases, and 15 bases separated the two germline ends. The CDR3 loop spans 15 amino acids. Written as DNA, the CDR3 is TGTGCCAGCAGGGCCAGGGTTTGGTTCAAAAACATTCAGTACTTC. It encodes CASRARVWFKNIQYF.

J is TRBJ2-7 and V is TRBV6-5; 11 bases line up with TRBD1. The germline V gene encodes CDR1 MNHEY and CDR2 SVGAGI. Unmatched junction bases numbered 4, after V lost 1 base and J lost 5 bases. The CDR3 spans 15 residues. DNA of the CDR3: TGTGCCAGCAGTTACTGGGGACAGGGGGTGGACGAGCAGTACTTC. It is translated as CASSYWGQGVDEQYF.

The chain joins TRBV5-1 to TRBJ1-1; 9 bases agree with TRBD1. This CDR3 spans 16 amino acids. V dropped 2 bases and J dropped 0; count of bases not matched to a gene: 5. Germline CDR1 is SGHRS and CDR2 is YFSETQ. Here the CDR3 DNA reads TGCGCCAGCAGCTTTACAGGGGGCTCCCTGAACACTGAAGCTTTCTTT. It specifies CASSFTGGSLNTEAFF. Full variable domain (missing parts from reference TRBV5-1 and TRBJ1-1): KAGVTQTPRYLIKTRGQQVTLSCSPISGHRSVSWYQQTPGQGLQFLFEYFSETQRNKGNFPGRFSGRQFSNSRSEMNVSTLELGDSALYLCASSFTGGSLNTEAFFGQGTRLTVV.

J is TRBJ2-3 and V is TRBV24-1; 8 bases map to TRBD2. The length of the CDR3 is 15 residues. The ends lost 3 bases at V and 4 bases at J; junction bases unmatched: 5. Per germline, CDR1 KGHDR and CDR2 SFDVKD. The CDR3 DNA reads TGTGCCACCAGTGATCGGGGGGGATCTCCAGATACGCAGTATTTT. Translation gives CATSDRGGSPDTQYF.

The CDR3 nucleotides read TGTGCCAGCAGCCCTGGACAGTATGGCTACACCTTC. This sequence encodes CASSPGQYGYTF. V usage is TRBV9 and J usage is TRBJ1-2; tentative D call: TRBD1 (6 bases). Germline V lookup: CDR1 SGDLS, CDR2 YYNGEE. The V gene lost 4 bases and the J gene lost 5 bases, with 9 bases spanning the gap. This CDR3 comprises 12 residues.

J is TRBJ1-1 and V is TRBV27, with D maybe TRBD1 (5 bases). CDR1 and CDR2 from the germline V gene are MNHEY and SMNVEV (reference sequence). Trimming stripped 8 bases from V and 1 base from J, with 17 bases between. This CDR3 region has 15 residues. CDR3 nucleotide sequence: TGTGCCAGCGGGGGTTGGTGGGGAGGGAACACTGAAGCTTTCTTT. Residues: CASGGWWGGNTEAFF.

This clone was detected a few times. The chain links TRBV7-9 to TRBJ1-4; 8 positions agree with TRBD1. The germline gives CDR1 SEHNR, CDR2 FQNEAQ (reference sequence). The CDR3 extends over 16 amino acids. With 2 bases clipped from V and 4 bases from J, the junction kept 6 bases outside the gene matches. In DNA, the CDR3 is TGTGCCAGCAGCTTACCCGTGGACAGGGTTAATGAAAAACTGTTTTTT. Translating it yields CASSLPVDRVNEKLFF.